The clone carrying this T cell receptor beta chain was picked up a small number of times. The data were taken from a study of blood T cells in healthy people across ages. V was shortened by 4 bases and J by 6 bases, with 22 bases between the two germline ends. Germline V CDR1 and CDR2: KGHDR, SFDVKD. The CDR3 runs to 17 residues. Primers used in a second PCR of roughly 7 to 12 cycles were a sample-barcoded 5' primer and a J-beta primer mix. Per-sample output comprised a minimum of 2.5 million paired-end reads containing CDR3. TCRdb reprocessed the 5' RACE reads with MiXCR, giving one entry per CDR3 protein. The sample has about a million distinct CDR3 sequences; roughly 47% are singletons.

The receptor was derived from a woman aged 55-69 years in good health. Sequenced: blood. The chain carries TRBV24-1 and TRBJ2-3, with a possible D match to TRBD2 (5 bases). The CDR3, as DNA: TGTGCCACCAGTGACCCAAGGGCTTATCCGTCGGGGGATACGCAGTATTTT. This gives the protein CATSDPRAYPSGDTQYF.